The clone carrying this TCR beta chain was counted a single time. The antigen remains undetermined. One end of the junction does not line up with germline, which may come from a read error. This sample is part of a study of cytomegalovirus exposure and HLA in healthy donors. Study-wide points: Some V segments (TRBV6-2 and TRBV6-3 among them) were excluded as indistinguishable. HLA allele associations emerged for 17,000 or so TCR beta sequences in a later analysis, at 0.05 false discovery rate.

The primer mix had 60 Vbeta and 13 Jbeta primers. Only in-frame clones appear in the TCRdb table, and some are missing; sequencing was by immunoSEQ multiplex PCR. The sample has about 180,000 clones, less than 90% seen once. Germline V gene lookup returns CDR1 ENHRY and CDR2 SYGVKD. This CDR3 has 16 amino acids. The clonotype originates from a boy aged 2 to 10 in good health and CMV-seronegative. V usage is TRBV10-3 and J usage is TRBJ2-7; TRBD2 agrees at 8 bases. Sequenced sample: PBMCs. CDR3 coding DNA: TGTGCCATCAGTGCCCCGAGCGGGAGTCCCTCCGACGAGCAGTACTTC. Its translation is CAISAPSGSPSDEQYF.